This T cell receptor beta chain derives from a study of breast tumors, draining lymph nodes, adjacent tissues. TCRdb fed the multiplex PCR reads into MiXCR, producing one record per CDR3 protein. The sample yields about 19,000 distinct CDR3 sequences, approximately 41% seen once. V lost 0 bases and J 1 base, leaving 6 bases between the germline ends. The CDR3 is 14 amino acids. CDR1 SGHVS and CDR2 FNYEAQ come from the germline V gene. This clonotype has a count of ten or more. V and J are TRBV7-6 and TRBJ1-1, with TRBD1 as a possible D gene (5 bases). The specimen sequenced was breast tumor tissue. The source of this sequence is a female donor with breast cancer. Some clones in this sample may be carry-over from other donors' samples. The CDR3 reads CASSLAGTNTEAFF. CDR3 sequence (DNA): TGTGCCAGCAGCTTAGCCGGGACGAACACTGAAGCTTTCTTT.